This TCR beta chain originates from a study of metastatic and nonmetastatic thyroid tumors. Study background: Repertoire data that came from the blood and tumor or nodule tissue of malignant and benign thyroid patients were compared.

TCRdb reanalyzed the PCR reads with MiXCR. This table holds about 5,200 clones, around a third found once. Trimming removed 6 bases from V and 6 bases from J; junction bases left unmatched: 6. Looked up from germline, CDR1 is MNHNS and CDR2 is SASEGT. The CDR3 runs 14 residues. All patients were untreated before thyroid surgery. This chain links TRBV6-1 with TRBJ2-1, with 9 bases lining up with TRBD2. The sample was tumor tissue. This receptor was obtained from a male donor with papillary thyroid cancer or a benign thyroid nodule (not recorded which). Some clones in this sample may be carry-over from other donors' samples. This CDR3 reads CASSVAGEGNEQFF. The CDR3 bases are TGTGCCAGCAGCGTAGCGGGAGAGGGCAATGAGCAGTTCTTC.